This TCR beta chain originates from a study of cytomegalovirus exposure and HLA in healthy donors. Points from the study as a whole: Being productive about 87% or about 30% of the time was typical of most TCR beta V segments in an earlier analysis. Analysis was performed later, and it showed HLA-associated TCR beta chains to be more clonally expanded than equally common others. In a later analysis, a missense DCLRE1C variant was linked to TCR beta V- and J-gene trimming.

PCR involved 60 Vbeta and 13 Jbeta primers. Sequencing was performed with immunoSEQ multiplex PCR; in TCRdb, only in-frame clones are kept and a portion is missing. The top ten hold around 4% of the sample, which has around 100,000 clones, about 80% seen once. This clone turned up a few times. No antigen is known for it. Germline lookup yields CDR1 MDHEN and CDR2 SYDVKM. The CDR3 length is 14 residues. Trimming took 6 bases from V and 4 from J, leaving 15 bases between them. Sequenced input: PBMCs. This receptor was taken from a man aged 35 to 55 in good health and CMV-seronegative. The V gene is TRBV28, the J gene TRBJ1-2; D uncertain. CDR3 in amino acids: CASSYKEQGYGYTF. The CDR3 DNA reads as TGTGCCAGCAGCTACAAGGAGCAAGGCTATGGCTACACCTTC.